These T cell receptor beta chains were read from a single sample in a study of blood T cells in healthy people across ages. TCRdb re-derived calls from the 5' RACE reads in MiXCR, one entry per CDR3 protein. This sample yields just under 900,000 distinct CDR3 sequences, of which 29% are seen a single time; 17% belongs to the top ten. The sample consisted of blood. The receptors were gathered from a woman of 80 years or more in good health. CDR3s include the opening cysteine and the closing phenylalanine or tryptophan. Each record gives: V gene, D gene, CDR3 length, CDR3 protein. D genes are given only for firm matches.

V: TRBV27; D: TRBD1; length: 15; CDR3: CASRPKQGRGEKLFF
V: TRBV25-1; D: -; length: 13; CDR3: CASRVSEITEAFF
V: TRBV5-1; D: -; length: 14; CDR3: CASSTGGFADTQYF
V: TRBV28; D: -; length: 16; CDR3: CASSFDGGVKGNTIYF
V: TRBV9; D: TRBD2; length: 17; CDR3: CASSVGASGGYTDTQYF
V: TRBV27; D: -; length: 16; CDR3: CASSLFASSYNSPLHF
V: TRBV7-2; D: TRBD1; length: 15; CDR3: CASSLGQGALDEQYF
V: TRBV20-1; D: -; length: 14; CDR3: CSARDAGSNQPQHF
V: TRBV7-2; D: -; length: 14; CDR3: CASSFSRKRETQYF
V: TRBV10-1; D: TRBD1; length: 15; CDR3: CASATGTGEADTQYF
V: TRBV7-8; D: -; length: 13; CDR3: CASSSAPGGGYTF
V: TRBV6-5; D: -; length: 15; CDR3: CASSYTLRAGAEAFF
V: TRBV7-2; D: -; length: 15; CDR3: CASSLVGARINEQYF
V: TRBV7-9; D: TRBD2; length: 14; CDR3: CATRGAGSYNEQFF
V: TRBV7-9; D: -; length: 13; CDR3: CASIMDSFYGYTF
V: TRBV18; D: -; length: 13; CDR3: CASSPLQQETQYF
V: TRBV7-8; D: TRBD1; length: 15; CDR3: CASSLDGQGHQPQHF
V: TRBV9; D: -; length: 13; CDR3: CAGSVEADTEAFF
V: TRBV4-2; D: TRBD1; length: 15; CDR3: CASSQRQGAQETQYF
V: TRBV18; D: -; length: 14; CDR3: CASSLEVSNQPQHF